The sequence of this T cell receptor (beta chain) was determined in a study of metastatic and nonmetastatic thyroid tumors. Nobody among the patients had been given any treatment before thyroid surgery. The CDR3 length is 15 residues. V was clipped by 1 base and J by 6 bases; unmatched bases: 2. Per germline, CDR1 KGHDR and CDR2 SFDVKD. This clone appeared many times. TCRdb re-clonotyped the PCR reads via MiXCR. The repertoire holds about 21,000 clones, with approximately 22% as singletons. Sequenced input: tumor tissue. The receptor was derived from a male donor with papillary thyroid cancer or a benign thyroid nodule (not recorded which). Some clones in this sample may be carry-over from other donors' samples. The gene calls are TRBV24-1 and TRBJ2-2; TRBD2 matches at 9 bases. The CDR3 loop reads CATSDLAGGSGELFF. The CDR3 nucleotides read TGTGCCACCAGTGATTTAGCGGGAGGTTCCGGGGAGCTGTTTTTT.